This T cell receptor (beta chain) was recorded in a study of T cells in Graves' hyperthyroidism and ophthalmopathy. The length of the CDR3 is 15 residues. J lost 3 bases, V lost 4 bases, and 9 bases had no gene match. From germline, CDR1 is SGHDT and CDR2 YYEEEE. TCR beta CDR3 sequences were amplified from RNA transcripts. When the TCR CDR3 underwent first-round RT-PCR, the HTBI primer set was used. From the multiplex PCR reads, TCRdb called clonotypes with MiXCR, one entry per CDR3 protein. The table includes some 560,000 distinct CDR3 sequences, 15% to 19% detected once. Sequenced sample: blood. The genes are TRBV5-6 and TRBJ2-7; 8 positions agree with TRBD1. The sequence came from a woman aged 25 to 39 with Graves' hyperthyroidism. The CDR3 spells CASSQTGVGNYEQYF. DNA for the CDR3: TGTGCCAGCAGCCAGACAGGGGTGGGGAACTACGAGCAGTACTTC.